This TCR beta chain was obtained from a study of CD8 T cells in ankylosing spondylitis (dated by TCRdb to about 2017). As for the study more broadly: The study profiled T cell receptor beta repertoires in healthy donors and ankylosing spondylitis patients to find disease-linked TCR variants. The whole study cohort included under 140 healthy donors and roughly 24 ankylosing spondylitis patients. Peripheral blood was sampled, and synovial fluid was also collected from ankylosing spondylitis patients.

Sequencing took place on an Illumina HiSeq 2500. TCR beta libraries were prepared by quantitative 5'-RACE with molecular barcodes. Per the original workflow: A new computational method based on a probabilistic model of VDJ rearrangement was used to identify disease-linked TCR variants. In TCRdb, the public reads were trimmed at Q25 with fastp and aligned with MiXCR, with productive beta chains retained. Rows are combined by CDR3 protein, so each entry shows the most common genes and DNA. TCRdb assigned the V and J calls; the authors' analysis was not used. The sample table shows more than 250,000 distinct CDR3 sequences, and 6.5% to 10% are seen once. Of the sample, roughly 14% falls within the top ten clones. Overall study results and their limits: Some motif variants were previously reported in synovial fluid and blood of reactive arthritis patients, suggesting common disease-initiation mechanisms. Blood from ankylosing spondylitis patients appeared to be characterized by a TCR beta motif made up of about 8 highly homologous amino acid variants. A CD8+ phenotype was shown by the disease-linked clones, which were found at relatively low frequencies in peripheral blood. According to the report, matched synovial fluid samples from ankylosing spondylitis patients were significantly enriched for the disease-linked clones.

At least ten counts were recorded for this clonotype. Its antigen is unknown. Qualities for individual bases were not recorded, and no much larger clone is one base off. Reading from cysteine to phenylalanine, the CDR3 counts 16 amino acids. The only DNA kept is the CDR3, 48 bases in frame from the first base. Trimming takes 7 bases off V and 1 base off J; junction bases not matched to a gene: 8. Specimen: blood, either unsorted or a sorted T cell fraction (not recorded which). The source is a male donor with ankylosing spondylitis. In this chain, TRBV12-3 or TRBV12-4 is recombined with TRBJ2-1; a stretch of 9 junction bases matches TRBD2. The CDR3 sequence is CASISGAGGSYNEQFF. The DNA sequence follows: TGTGCCAGCATAAGCGGAGCGGGAGGTTCCTACAATGAGCAGTTCTTC.